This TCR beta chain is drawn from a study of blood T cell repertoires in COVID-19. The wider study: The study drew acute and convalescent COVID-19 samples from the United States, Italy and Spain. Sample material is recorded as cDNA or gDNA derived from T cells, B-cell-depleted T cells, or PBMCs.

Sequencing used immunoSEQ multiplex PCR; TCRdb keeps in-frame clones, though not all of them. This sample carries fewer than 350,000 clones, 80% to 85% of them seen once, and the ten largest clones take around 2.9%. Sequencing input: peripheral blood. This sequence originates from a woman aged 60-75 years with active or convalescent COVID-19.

Here the CDR3 reads CASSIMGSEGYGYTF. CDR3 DNA sequence: TGTGCCAGTAGTATAATGGGGTCTGAGGGCTATGGCTACACCTTC. The gene calls are TRBV19 and TRBJ1-2; D gene uncertain. The germline gives CDR1 LNHDA, CDR2 SQIVND (reference sequence). V was pared by 2 bases and J by 4 bases, with 14 bases between. The CDR3 contains 15 residues. The whole variable domain, remainder taken from reference TRBV19 and TRBJ1-2, is DGGITQSPKYLFRKEGQNVTLSCEQNLNHDAMYWYRQDPGQGLRLIYYSQIVNDFQKGDIAEGYSVSREKKESFPLTVTSAQKNPTAFYLCASSIMGSEGYGYTFGSGTRLTVV.